The present T cell receptor (beta chain) was sequenced within a study of CD8+ T cells in alopecia areata. Overall study findings and caveats: While tofacitinib was given, many expanded lesional clones persisted in scalp and blood.

Documented treatment: oral pan-JAK inhibitor, 5-10 mg twice daily. cDNA serving as the sequencing template came from extracted, reverse transcribed RNA. Using immunoSEQ multiplex PCR, the repertoire was profiled, and TCRdb retains in-frame clones only, with some absent. The repertoire includes 100,000 to 120,000 clones, 56% of them detected once, and roughly 3.5% sits in the top ten. The CDR3 totals 13 residues. Germline CDR1 and CDR2: SGHRS and YFSETQ. V was pared by 0 bases and J by 0 bases, with 2 bases between. In regard to this clone: What it recognizes is unknown.

The source was CD4+ T cells sorted from blood, collected at week 24, from a patient treated with tofacitinib. The J gene is TRBJ2-3, the V gene TRBV5-1; D call uncertain. The sequence was obtained from a human donor with alopecia areata. Here the CDR3 DNA reads TGCGCCAGCAGCTTGGGGAGCACAGATACGCAGTATTTT. It translates to CASSLGSTDTQYF.